This passage covers 6 T cell receptor beta chains from one sample sequenced in a study of T cell responses to AZD1222 COVID-19 vaccine. Here immunoSEQ multiplex PCR was the method, and the copy in TCRdb shows in-frame clones only, minus some. The sample carries some 130,000 clones, approximately 93% recorded once. Specimen: peripheral blood, collected on day 0 of AZD1222 vaccination. The receptors come from an adult in good health.

The table lists this clone with a count of one. The V call is TRBV9, the J call TRBJ1-4, with 7 positions matching TRBD1. Germline V gives CDR1 SGDLS, CDR2 YYNGEE. CDR3 length equals 15 residues. Trimming cost V 7 bases and J 12 bases; bases outside gene matches: 18. The CDR3 loop reads CASSSRSGTGVELFF. Here the CDR3 DNA reads TGTGCCAGCTCCTCCCGATCGGGTACAGGGGTGGAACTGTTTTTT. The variable domain in full, completed from reference TRBV9 and TRBJ1-4, reads DSGVTQTPKHLITATGQRVTLRCSPRSGDLSVYWYQQSLDQGLQFLIQYYNGEERAKGNILERFSAQQFPDLHSELNLSSLELGDSALYFCASSSRSGTGVELFFGSGTQLSVL.

The chain couples TRBV6-5 to TRBJ1-2; weak D call: TRBD1 (5 bases). The germline CDR1 and CDR2 sequences are MNHEY and SVGAGI. CDR3 length: 15 amino acids. V shed 7 bases and J shed 5 bases, with 20 bases lying between them. CDR3 in amino acids: CASNRAADGGYGYTF. The CDR3 coding sequence is TGTGCCAGCAATCGGGCGGCGGACGGGGGTTATGGCTACACCTTC.

V gene TRBV19 combines with J gene TRBJ1-4, with unresolved D. The germline CDR1 and CDR2 sequences are LNHDA and SQIVND (reference sequence). There are 13 residues in the CDR3. V lost 7 bases and J 7 bases, leaving 13 bases between the germline ends. The CDR3: CASIPPTGEKLFF. CDR3 coding DNA: TGTGCCAGTATCCCCCCGACCGGTGAAAAACTGTTTTTT.

The chain has TRBV3-1 (or the pseudogene TRBV3-2) and TRBJ1-3; 8 bases are shared with TRBD1. From germline, CDR1 is LGHDT and CDR2 YNNKEL (reference sequence). The CDR3 contains 15 residues. The J segment lost 4 bases and the V segment lost 3 bases, leaving 5 bases of the junction unmatched. The CDR3, as DNA: TGTGCCAGCAGCCACCTGGACAGGGCCGGAAACACCATATATTTT. Protein sequence: CASSHLDRAGNTIYF.

The chain carries TRBV28 and TRBJ1-1, with D unclear. With 7 bases removed from V and 0 bases from J, the gap between germline ends came to 18 bases. This CDR3 comprises 16 residues. Germline CDR1 is MDHEN and CDR2 is SYDVKM. This chain's CDR3 is CASTLAGDRMNTEAFF. DNA of the CDR3: TGTGCCAGCACTCTGGCCGGGGATCGTATGAACACTGAAGCTTTCTTT.

This chain joins TRBV19 and TRBJ2-5; D is unclear. Germline V gene lookup returns CDR1 LNHDA and CDR2 SQIVND (reference sequence). The CDR3 spans 13 residues. Trimming left V 1 base short and J 1 base short, with 4 bases between. The CDR3 DNA reads as TGTGCCAGTAGTATAGGGAGCCAAGAGACCCAGTACTTC. Protein sequence: CASSIGSQETQYF.